This T cell receptor beta chain was recovered during a study of CD8 T cells in ankylosing spondylitis. As regards this clonotype: Antigen: not known.

Broader study findings: Fewer than ten highly homologous variants made up a TCR beta motif, and this motif appeared characteristic of ankylosing spondylitis blood. Within peripheral blood, clones linked to disease were CD8+ and relatively rare.

Germline CDR1 reads SGHDT; CDR2 reads YYEEEE. The CDR3 is 18 residues long. V lost 1 base, J lost 5 bases, and 24 bases lay in between. Quantitative 5'-RACE with molecular barcodes was used to make the TCR beta libraries. TCRdb reprocessed the 5' RACE reads via MiXCR and lists one record per CDR3 protein. The sample holds about 360,000 distinct CDR3 sequences, around 15% seen once. The chain couples TRBV5-6 to TRBJ1-2; D might be TRBD1 (6 bases). The clonotype originates from a male donor with ankylosing spondylitis or in good health (not recorded which). Material: blood, either unsorted or a sorted T cell fraction (not recorded which). The chain's CDR3 is CASSLFRLQGLIEYGYTF. The CDR3 DNA sequence: TGTGCCAGCAGCTTGTTTAGGTTACAGGGTCTGATCGAGTATGGCTACACCTTC.